Listed here are 14 T cell receptor beta chains from one sample, sequenced in a study of Graves' ophthalmopathy and Graves' hyperthyroidism. The study amplified TCR beta CDR3 regions using RNA transcripts. First-round RT-PCR employed HTBI primers, with a second-round multiplex PCR after it. Using its own MiXCR run on the multiplex PCR reads, TCRdb lists one record per CDR3 protein. The sample carries around 1.1 million distinct CDR3 sequences, less than 45% recorded once. The sequenced sample was peripheral blood or thyroid tissue (not recorded which). These receptors all stem from an adult man with Graves' hyperthyroidism.

This clonotype has just a few counts. The chain joins TRBV9 to TRBJ2-3, with D tentatively TRBD2 (5 bases). The CDR3 covers 15 residues. The germline V gene encodes CDR1 SGDLS and CDR2 YYNGEE. With 0 bases removed from V and 1 base from J, the gap between germline ends came to 9 bases. The CDR3 sequence: CASSVVPAGTDTQYF. The CDR3 region has the DNA TGTGCCAGCAGCGTAGTTCCAGCGGGCACAGATACGCAGTATTTT.

This clonotype was seen once. The CDR3 protein is CASSYSRIMNTEAFF. The CDR3 nucleotides are TGTGCCAGCAGTTACTCCCGGATCATGAACACTGAAGCTTTCTTT. This chain connects TRBV2 to TRBJ1-1; D gene unclear. V dropped 5 bases and J dropped 0 bases, with 13 bases sitting between them. Germline V lookup: CDR1 SNHLY, CDR2 FYNNEI. The CDR3 loop spans 15 amino acids. Complete variable domain (other parts from reference TRBV2 and TRBJ1-1): EPEVTQTPSHQVTQMGQEVILRCVPISNHLYFYWYRQILGQKVEFLVSFYNNEISEKSEIFDDQFSVERPDGSNFTLKIRSTKLEDSAMYFCASSYSRIMNTEAFFGQGTRLTVV.

The table lists this clonotype with many counts. The chain employs TRBV10-3 and TRBJ1-4; D uncertain. Trimming pared 11 bases from V and 7 bases from J, leaving 17 bases between. This CDR3 comprises 13 residues. Per the germline V gene, CDR1 is ENHRY and CDR2 is SYGVKD. The CDR3 region is CASSGLGGEKLFF. CDR3 sequence (DNA): TGTGCCTCCTCCGGCCTCGGTGGTGAAAAACTGTTTTTT.

The rearrangement uses TRBV29-1 and TRBJ1-1, with 8 bases identical to TRBD1. The CDR3 covers 15 residues. Germline V gene lookup returns CDR1 SQVTM and CDR2 ANQGSEA. With V trimmed by 1 base and J by 5 bases, 9 bases remained unmatched. The CDR3: CSVEGGQGAMTEAFF. In DNA form, the CDR3 reads TGCAGCGTTGAAGGGGGTCAGGGGGCGATGACTGAAGCTTTCTTT.

This clonotype came up many times. This chain links TRBV5-1 with TRBJ1-3; 11 bases are shared with TRBD1. With 4 bases clipped from V and 2 bases from J, the junction kept 2 bases outside the gene matches. Germline-derived CDR1 and CDR2 are SGHRS and YFSETQ. The CDR3 is 15 amino acids. The CDR3 bases are TGCGCCAGCAGCATGGACAGGGGGCCTGGAAACACCATATATTTT. Protein: CASSMDRGPGNTIYF.

This clonotype appeared a few times. The junction departs from germline at one end; a sequencing error may be responsible. The rearrangement uses TRBV2 and TRBJ1-2, with D possibly being TRBD1 (5 bases). Germline V lookup: CDR1 SNHLY, CDR2 FYNNEI. This CDR3 region has 13 residues. Here the CDR3 reads CTSHDSQVGGYTF. DNA for the CDR3: TGTACCAGCCATGACAGCCAAGTAGGTGGCTACACCTTC.

This clonotype was counted at least ten times. The rearrangement links TRBV10-3 to TRBJ1-5; no reliable D call. The germline CDR1 and CDR2 sequences are ENHRY and SYGVKD. The CDR3 has 12 amino acids. With 5 bases removed from V and 1 base from J, the gap between germline ends came to 3 bases. The CDR3 protein is CAISPSNQPQHF. DNA for the CDR3: TGTGCCATCAGTCCGAGCAATCAGCCCCAGCATTTT.

The chain recombines TRBV7-2 with TRBJ2-7; D may be TRBD1 or TRBD2 (5 bases each). The CDR3 has 15 residues. Germline lookup yields CDR1 SGHTA and CDR2 FQGNSA. The V gene lost 1 base and the J gene lost 2 bases, with 12 bases spanning the gap. In DNA form, the CDR3 reads TGTGCCAGCAGCTTAGATAAGGGACCTGCCTACGAGCAGTACTTC. This translates into CASSLDKGPAYEQYF.

This chain links TRBV2 with TRBJ2-6; TRBD1 matches 9 bases. J gave up 3 bases and V 8 bases, and 5 bases lay outside the gene matches. The CDR3 sequence is 15 residues long. Germline CDR1 and CDR2: SNHLY and FYNNEI. The CDR3 region has the DNA TGTGCCAGCGACCGGGACAGGGATGGGGCCAACGTCCTGACTTTC. Translating gives CASDRDRDGANVLTF.

Comment on this clonotype: One base away lies a much larger clone, so this may be a sequencing read error. This chain links TRBV20-1 with TRBJ1-6; D call uncertain. The germline V gene encodes CDR1 DFQATT and CDR2 SNEGSKA (reference sequence). The CDR3 sequence is 15 residues long. The CDR3 DNA is TGCAGTGCCACCGTGGGCAGCTCCTATAATTTACCCCTCCACTTT. As protein: CSATVGSSYNLPLHF.

This clonotype was seen a handful of times. The chain links TRBV20-1 to TRBJ2-7; D is possibly TRBD1 (5 bases). The CDR3 contains 16 residues. Germline V lookup: CDR1 DFQATT, CDR2 SNEGSKA (reference sequence). Trimming removed 0 bases at V and 2 bases at J, with 17 bases between. The CDR3 protein is CSARDFAGPKPYEQYF. Written as DNA, the CDR3 is TGCAGTGCTAGAGATTTTGCAGGGCCCAAACCCTACGAGCAGTACTTC.

The rearrangement links TRBV7-8 to TRBJ2-7, with 8 bases aligning to TRBD2. Germline CDR1 SGHVS, CDR2 FQNEAQ. V gave up 8 bases and J gave up 4 bases; unmatched junction bases: 13. The CDR3 contains 15 residues. The CDR3 region is CASSPPTSESYEQYF. DNA for the CDR3: TGTGCCAGCTCACCACCGACTAGCGAGAGTTACGAGCAGTACTTC.

This clonotype was recorded a few times. This chain links TRBV4-2 with TRBJ2-7, with D perhaps matching TRBD1 (6 bases). Trimming removed 2 bases at V and 6 bases at J, with 20 bases between. Germline CDR1 reads LGHNA; CDR2 reads YNFKEQ. CDR3 length: 16 amino acids. In DNA, the CDR3 is TGTGCCAGCAGCCAAAACCGGGACACGGTATTTTCCGAGCAGTACTTC. Its protein product is CASSQNRDTVFSEQYF.

The chain is built from TRBV29-1 and TRBJ1-2, with a possible D match to TRBD1 (5 bases). The length of the CDR3 is 12 residues. Germline CDR1 is SQVTM and CDR2 is ANQGSEA. The V gene lost 0 bases and the J gene lost 12 bases, with 14 bases spanning the gap. The CDR3 bases are TGCAGCGTTGAAGATCACAGGTGGAGCGACACCTTC. Translation gives CSVEDHRWSDTF.